This is a list of T cell receptor beta chains from one sample in a study of blood T cell repertoires in COVID-19. Produced via immunoSEQ multiplex PCR; TCRdb's table is partial and in-frame only. The sample lists about 23,000 clones; over 75% were seen once. Sequencing was done on a sample of peripheral blood. All receptors derive from a man between 65 and 85 years old in a cohort sampled during active COVID-19. Each CDR3 is given with its conserved first and last residue. The order of the fields is V gene, J gene, D gene, clone size, CDR3 DNA, CDR3 protein. A D gene is named only where the DNA matches it firmly. Clone sizes are given selectively: once, few, many, or a class where the clone is expanded.

v_gene: TRBV28; j_gene: TRBJ2-3; d_gene: TRBD1; abundance: few; CDR3nt: TGTGCCAGCAGTCCTCAGGGGGCCATAACAGATACGCAGTATTTT; CDR3aa: CASSPQGAITDTQYF
v_gene: TRBV27; j_gene: TRBJ1-4; d_gene: .; abundance: .; CDR3nt: TGTGCCAGCAGTCGCAGGGGAGGGAGCGCTAATGAAAAACTGTTTTTT; CDR3aa: CASSRRGGSANEKLFF
v_gene: TRBV23-1; j_gene: TRBJ2-2; d_gene: .; abundance: .; CDR3nt: TGCGCCAGCAGTCTCCGCCGTCCCCGGGCCGGGGAGCTGTTTTTT; CDR3aa: CASSLRRPRAGELFF
v_gene: TRBV19; j_gene: TRBJ1-5; d_gene: .; abundance: .; CDR3nt: TGTGCCAGTAGTATAGAGGTCAGGACTCGGAGTAATCAGCCCCAGCATTTT; CDR3aa: CASSIEVRTRSNQPQHF
v_gene: TRBV7-7; j_gene: TRBJ2-7; d_gene: .; abundance: .; CDR3nt: TGTGCTAGCAGCCCCCAGGGGCATCCCTCCTACGAGCAGTACTTC; CDR3aa: CASSPQGHPSYEQYF
v_gene: TRBV5-1; j_gene: TRBJ2-7; d_gene: .; abundance: once; CDR3nt: TGCGCCAGCAGCGGGGGGTCCCACGAGCAGTACTTC; CDR3aa: CASSGGSHEQYF
v_gene: TRBV20-1; j_gene: TRBJ2-3; d_gene: .; abundance: once; CDR3nt: TGCAGTGCCCAAGGCCCGGGAGTTCTGTATTTT; CDR3aa: CSAQGPGVLYF
v_gene: TRBV6-6; j_gene: TRBJ2-7; d_gene: TRBD2; abundance: once; CDR3nt: TGTGCCAGCAGTTGGCTAGCGGGGCCGACCTACGAGCAGTACTTC; CDR3aa: CASSWLAGPTYEQYF
v_gene: TRBV12-3/TRBV12-4; j_gene: TRBJ1-2; d_gene: .; abundance: .; CDR3nt: TGTGCCAGCAGTTTTGCAGGGTTAGGAGGCTACACCTTC; CDR3aa: CASSFAGLGGYTF
v_gene: TRBV5-1; j_gene: TRBJ2-7; d_gene: TRBD1; abundance: .; CDR3nt: TGCGCCAGCAGTAGGACAGGGGGCGGCCACGAGCAGTACTTC; CDR3aa: CASSRTGGGHEQYF
v_gene: TRBV4-2; j_gene: TRBJ2-1; d_gene: TRBD2; abundance: .; CDR3nt: TGTGCCAGCAGCCAAGATTTACTAGCGGGAGGGTGGTTCTTC; CDR3aa: CASSQDLLAGGWFF
v_gene: TRBV19; j_gene: TRBJ2-1; d_gene: TRBD2; abundance: .; CDR3nt: TGTGCCAGTAATCGACTAGCGGACAATGAGCAGTTCTTC; CDR3aa: CASNRLADNEQFF
v_gene: TRBV7-2; j_gene: TRBJ1-5; d_gene: TRBD1; abundance: few; CDR3nt: TGTGCCAGCAGCCTGCAGGGGGCTCCTAATCAGCCCCAGCATTTT; CDR3aa: CASSLQGAPNQPQHF
v_gene: TRBV28; j_gene: TRBJ2-3; d_gene: .; abundance: .; CDR3nt: TGTGCCAGCAGCTCACGGGTGATAGAGGGCACAGATACGCAGTATTTT; CDR3aa: CASSSRVIEGTDTQYF
v_gene: TRBV5-1; j_gene: TRBJ2-1; d_gene: TRBD1; abundance: .; CDR3nt: TGCGCCAGCAGCGGCGGACAGGGGGATGAGCAGTTCTTC; CDR3aa: CASSGGQGDEQFF
v_gene: TRBV7-2; j_gene: TRBJ2-3; d_gene: TRBD2; abundance: .; CDR3nt: TGTGCCAGCAGCCAGGGACTAGCGGGAGGGGATACGCAGTATTTT; CDR3aa: CASSQGLAGGDTQYF
v_gene: TRBV4-3; j_gene: TRBJ2-1; d_gene: TRBD2; abundance: .; CDR3nt: TGCGCCAGCAGCCAAGATTTACTAGCGGGAGGCTTTGAGCAGTTCTTC; CDR3aa: CASSQDLLAGGFEQFF